This T cell receptor (beta chain) was retrieved from a study of beta chain features in type 1 diabetes. Background on the study: The study found patients and healthy donors alike in age, gender and cell yields.

Of the isolated RNA, all was reverse transcribed, and so the sequenced material was expressed TCRB transcripts. Libraries were prepared by immunoSEQ multiplex PCR; TCRdb keeps only in-frame clonotypes and omits some of them. The sample has fewer than 350,000 clones, about 7.8% seen once. CDR1 and CDR2 from the germline V gene are SQVTM and ANQGSEA. With V trimmed by 5 bases and J by 2 bases, 5 bases remained unmatched. The CDR3 is 13 residues long. This receptor was obtained from a woman between 18 and 30 years old in good health. Sequencing input: central memory CD4+ T cells from blood. The gene calls are TRBV29-1 and TRBJ2-7; 8 bases fit TRBD2. The CDR3 loop reads CSVSGTSAYEQYF. Written as DNA, the CDR3 is TGCAGCGTTTCCGGGACTAGTGCCTACGAGCAGTACTTC.